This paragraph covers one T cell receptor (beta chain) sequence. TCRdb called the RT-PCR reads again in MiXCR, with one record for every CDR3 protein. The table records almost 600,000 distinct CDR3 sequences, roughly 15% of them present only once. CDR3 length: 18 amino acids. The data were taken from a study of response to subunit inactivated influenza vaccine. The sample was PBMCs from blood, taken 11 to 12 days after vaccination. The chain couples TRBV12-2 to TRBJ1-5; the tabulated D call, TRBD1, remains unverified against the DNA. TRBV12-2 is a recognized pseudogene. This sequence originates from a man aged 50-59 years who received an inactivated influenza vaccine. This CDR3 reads CASRYRDRINYSNQPQHF. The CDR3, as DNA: TGTGCAAGTCGTTACCGGGACAGGATCAACTATAGCAATCAGCCCCAGCATTTT.